These T cell receptor delta chains were read from a single sample in a study of delta chain sequences of gamma delta T cells. TCRdb reanalyzed the 5' RACE reads using CATT. The sample carries roughly 2,400 delta-chain clones, about 26% recorded once. The sample taken for sequencing was either unsorted cells or a sorted T cell fraction (not recorded which). Receptors originate from a human donor in good health. Each CDR3 is given with its conserved first and last residue. The D gene is left open where the match is weak. For some rows the clone size is stated as once, few or many, or as a class when expanded; others skip it.

cdr3_aa,cdr3_nt,j_call,d_call,clone_size,v_call
CACDPLLGEYTDKLIF,TGTGCCTGTGACCCCTTATTGGGGGAGTACACCGATAAACTCATCTTT,TRDJ1,TRDD3,medium-sized,TRDV2
CACDTIPTGGYGRDTRQMFF,TGTGCCTGTGACACCATCCCCACTGGGGGATACGGCCGGGACACCCGACAGATGTTTTTC,TRDJ3,TRDD3,medium-sized,TRDV2
CACDVLWGTPHGTDKLIF,TGTGCCTGTGACGTGCTTTGGGGGACCCCCCATGGAACCGATAAACTCATCTTT,TRDJ1,TRDD3,.,TRDV2
CACDTVSTGGLGGVTDKLIF,TGTGCCTGTGACACCGTTAGTACTGGGGGATTGGGGGGTGTCACCGATAAACTCATCTTT,TRDJ1,TRDD3,large,TRDV2
CAYDTVGDFTDKLIF,TGTGCCTATGACACGGTGGGGGATTTCACCGATAAACTCATCTTT,TRDJ1,TRDD3,.,TRDV2
CACDTIPGDQTFEPDKLIF,TGTGCCTGTGACACGATCCCTGGGGATCAAACCTTTGAGCCCGATAAACTCATCTTT,TRDJ1,.,medium-sized,TRDV2
CACDSILSRSVTTDKLIF,TGTGCCTGTGACTCCATACTTAGCCGCTCCGTCACCACCGATAAACTCATCTTT,TRDJ1,.,few,TRDV2
CACDTLGGQRDDKLIF,TGTGCCTGTGACACACTGGGGGGCCAGAGGGACGATAAACTCATCTTT,TRDJ1,TRDD3,medium-sized,TRDV2
CACDTVSPPKRVGDTGDKLIF,TGTGCCTGTGACACCGTTAGCCCGCCAAAGAGGGTGGGGGATACAGGCGATAAACTCATCTTT,TRDJ1,TRDD3,.,TRDV2
CACDPLLGDAYTDKLIF,TGCGCCTGTGACCCTCTACTGGGGGATGCGTACACCGATAAACTCATCTTT,TRDJ1,TRDD3,.,TRDV2
CACDGILGETYTDKRIF,TGTGCCTGTGACGGAATACTGGGGGAGACGTACACCGATAAACGCATCTTT,TRDJ1,TRDD3,.,TRDV2
CACDTVTRLVGDSADKLIF,TGTGCCTGTGACACCGTCACAAGGTTAGTGGGGGATAGTGCCGATAAACTCATCTTT,TRDJ1,TRDD3,few,TRDV2
CACDSVGDTRAWDTRQMFF,TGTGCCTGTGACTCTGTGGGGGATACGCGAGCCTGGGACACCCGACAGATGTTTTTC,TRDJ3,TRDD3,few,TRDV2
CACDDLGDTGVSDKLIF,TGTGCCTGTGACGATCTGGGGGATACGGGGGTATCCGATAAACTCATCTTT,TRDJ1,TRDD3,medium-sized,TRDV2
CACDTVGSLTGGYPDKLIF,TGTGCCTGTGACACCGTCGGTTCTTTGACTGGGGGATACCCCGATAAACTCATCTTT,TRDJ1,TRDD3,medium-sized,TRDV2
CACDTLGDPTDKLIF,TGTGCCTGTGACACCCTGGGGGACCCCACCGATAAACTCATCTTT,TRDJ1,TRDD3,.,TRDV2
CACESLVGGSLTAQLFF,TGTGCCTGTGAGTCCCTCGTGGGGGGGTCTTTGACAGCACAACTCTTCTTT,TRDJ2,.,medium-sized,TRDV2
CACDPLKFEGGYAADKLIF,TGTGCCTGTGACCCTCTCAAATTCGAGGGGGGATACGCAGCCGATAAACTCATCTTT,TRDJ1,TRDD3,medium-sized,TRDV2
CACCTGGTLADKLIF,TGTGCCTGTTGTACTGGGGGTACCTTAGCCGATAAACTCATCTTT,TRDJ1,TRDD3,medium-sized,TRDV2
CACDTTPTGDTTWDTRQMFF,TGTGCCTGTGACACCACTCCTACTGGGGATACGACCTGGGACACCCGACAGATGTTTTTC,TRDJ3,TRDD3,medium-sized,TRDV2
CACDTLSLFPGGFDTDKLIF,TGTGCCTGTGACACGCTCAGTTTGTTTCCCGGGGGCTTCGACACCGATAAACTCATCTTT,TRDJ1,.,medium-sized,TRDV2
CACDTGGYRVSWDTRQMFF,TGTGCCTGTGACACTGGGGGATATCGAGTCTCCTGGGACACCCGACAGATGTTTTTC,TRDJ3,TRDD3,medium-sized,TRDV2
CACDKLGIGKNLTDKLIF,.,TRDJ1,.,medium-sized,TRDV2
CACDPLRAGGYRTDKLIF,TGTGCCTGTGACCCCCTACGTGCTGGGGGATACCGGACCGATAAACTCATCTTT,TRDJ1,TRDD3,medium-sized,TRDV2
CACEPLGDTGTDKLIF,TGTGCCTGTGAGCCACTGGGGGATACGGGGACCGATAAACTCATCTTT,TRDJ1,TRDD3,medium-sized,TRDV2
CACDPLLGDTDKLIF,TGTGCCTGTGACCCTCTACTGGGGGATACCGATAAACTCATCTTT,TRDJ1,TRDD3,medium-sized,TRDV2
CACDRLGDVFRGTDKLIF,TGTGCCTGTGATCGCCTGGGGGATGTCTTTCGGGGGACCGATAAACTCATCTTT,TRDJ1,TRDD3,once,TRDV2
CACDTILGDRHTDKLIF,TGTGCCTGTGACACCATACTGGGGGATCGACACACCGATAAACTCATCTTT,TRDJ1,TRDD3,large,TRDV2
CACDTWGAHDRDTRQMFF,TGTGCCTGTGACACCTGGGGGGCTCATGACCGGGACACCCGACAGATGTTTTTC,TRDJ3,.,.,TRDV2
CACDAVGGPRYTDKLIF,TGTGCCTGTGACGCCGTTGGGGGACCCAGGTACACCGATAAACTCATCTTT,TRDJ1,TRDD3,few,TRDV2
CACDTVLGVGNTDKLIF,TGTGCCTGTGACACCGTGCTTGGGGTGGGTAACACCGATAAACTCATCTTT,TRDJ1,.,.,TRDV2
CACDTGGFPRRLRYTDKLIF,TGTGCCTGTGACACCGGGGGGTTCCCTCGACGCCTTCGATACACCGATAAACTCATCTTT,TRDJ1,.,medium-sized,TRDV2
CACDPLLGDTDKLIF,TGTGCCTGTGACCCATTACTGGGGGATACCGATAAACTCATCTTT,TRDJ1,TRDD3,medium-sized,TRDV2
CACDPVAFTGDVYTDKLIF,TGTGCCTGTGACCCGGTGGCTTTTACTGGGGATGTGTACACCGATAAACTCATCTTT,TRDJ1,TRDD3,medium-sized,TRDV2
CACDRLLGDTSTDKLIF,TGTGCCTGTGACCGCTTACTGGGGGATACGAGCACCGATAAACTCATCTTT,TRDJ1,TRDD3,.,TRDV2
CACDPMPSSGDLYTDKLIF,TGTGCCTGTGACCCTATGCCAAGCTCTGGGGACTTGTACACCGATAAACTCATCTTT,TRDJ1,.,.,TRDV2
CACDSSWGIRLSYKLIF,TGTGCCTGTGACTCCTCTTGGGGGATACGCCTTTCATATAAACTCATCTTT,TRDJ1,TRDD3,.,TRDV2
CACDTVDTLAAQLFF,TGTGCCTGTGACACCGTTGATACCTTAGCAGCACAACTCTTCTTT,TRDJ2,.,medium-sized,TRDV2
CACDTLLGVSWDTRQMFF,TGTGCCTGTGACACCCTTCTGGGGGTCTCATGGGACACCCGACAGATGTTTTTC,TRDJ3,TRDD3,medium-sized,TRDV2
CACDTVGDWWKVSGLRPGGTDKLIF,TGTGCCTGTGACACCGTAGGGGATTGGTGGAAAGTGTCAGGATTGCGACCCGGAGGTACCGATAAACTCATCTTT,TRDJ1,.,.,TRDV2
CACDTAPLGDRPARGDTRQMFF,TGTGCCTGTGACACCGCGCCACTGGGGGATAGGCCAGCTCGAGGGGACACCCGACAGATGTTTTTC,TRDJ3,TRDD3,medium-sized,TRDV2
CACDTVLQRGPEGDTDKLIF,TGTGCCTGTGACACCGTACTACAGCGGGGTCCCGAAGGGGACACCGATAAACTCATCTTT,TRDJ1,.,.,TRDV2
CAGDTVSLGDTNDKLIF,TGTGCCGGTGACACCGTCTCTCTGGGGGATACGAACGATAAACTCATCTTT,TRDJ1,TRDD3,few,TRDV2
CACDTAGYPLSDKLIF,TGTGCCTGTGACACCGCGGGATATCCCTTATCGGATAAACTCATCTTT,TRDJ1,.,.,TRDV2
CACDTVLGDQYTDKLIF,TGTGCCTGTGACACCGTACTGGGGGATCAGTACACCGATAAACTCATCTTT,TRDJ1,TRDD3,medium-sized,TRDV2
CACDPLLGDFKLIF,TGTGCCTGTGACCCACTACTGGGGGATTTTAAACTCATCTTT,TRDJ1,TRDD3,.,TRDV2
CACDTLRGWDKLIF,TGTGCCTGTGACACTCTCCGGGGCTGGGATAAACTCATCTTT,TRDJ1,.,medium-sized,TRDV2
CACDTWGATVNKLIF,TGTGCCTGTGACACCTGGGGGGCCACAGTCAATAAACTCATCTTT,TRDJ1,.,large,TRDV2
CACDTAGGYESSWDTRQMFF,TGTGCCTGTGACACCGCAGGGGGATACGAAAGCTCCTGGGACACCCGACAGATGTTTTTC,TRDJ3,TRDD3,medium-sized,TRDV2
CACDTVRTGGQYTDKLIF,TGTGCCTGTGACACCGTGCGTACTGGGGGACAGTACACCGATAAACTCATCTTT,TRDJ1,TRDD3,medium-sized,TRDV2
CACAFLRSGDTGDKLIF,TGTGCCTGTGCCTTCCTACGGTCCGGGGATACCGGCGATAAACTCATCTTT,TRDJ1,.,few,TRDV2